The sequence of this TCR beta chain was determined in a study of cytomegalovirus exposure and HLA in healthy donors. The overall study: Unique TCRs numbering roughly 80 million, obtained from HLA-typed donors, made up an early data release.

This CDR3 is 14 amino acids long. The V and J ends lost 5 bases and 0 bases, in that order; junction bases with no gene match: 4. The germline V gene has CDR1 SEHNR and CDR2 FQNEAQ (reference sequence). Vbeta (60) and Jbeta (13) primers were used in the PCR. TCRdb keeps only in-frame clones here, not all; method: immunoSEQ multiplex PCR. The sample holds about 180,000 clones, 60% to 85% seen once. To note about this clone: The antigen is unknown.

Whole-study results and caveats: In a later analysis, an Asian-associated ancestry cluster reportedly showed fewer N-insertions than the approximately 640-donor mean.

V gene TRBV7-9 combines with J gene TRBJ2-7; TRBD1 matches at 7 bases. The TCR originated in a man aged 35 to 55 in good health and CMV-seronegative. Sequencing used PBMCs. The CDR3 nucleotides are TGTGCCAGCAGCGGACAGGAATACTCCTACGAGCAGTACTTC. Translating it yields CASSGQEYSYEQYF.